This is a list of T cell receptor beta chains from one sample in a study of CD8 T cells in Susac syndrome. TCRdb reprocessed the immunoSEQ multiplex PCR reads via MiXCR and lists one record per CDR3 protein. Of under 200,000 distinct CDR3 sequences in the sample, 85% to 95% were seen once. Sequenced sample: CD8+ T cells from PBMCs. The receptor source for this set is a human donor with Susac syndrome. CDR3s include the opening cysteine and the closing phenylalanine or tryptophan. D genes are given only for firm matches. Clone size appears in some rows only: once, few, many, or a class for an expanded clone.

CDR3: CASSLGGQGDQPQHF
DNA: TGTGCCAGCAGCTTAGGAGGACAGGGGGATCAGCCCCAGCATTTT
size: -
J: TRBJ1-5
D: TRBD1
V: TRBV7-8

CDR3: CASSEARSREQYF
DNA: TGTGCCAGCAGTGAAGCAAGATCGAGGGAGCAGTACTTC
size: -
J: TRBJ2-7
D: -
V: TRBV6-1

CDR3: CASSQELGAQETQYF
DNA: TGTGCCAGCAGCCAAGAGTTGGGGGCGCAAGAGACCCAGTACTTC
size: -
J: TRBJ2-5
D: -
V: TRBV14

CDR3: CSVEGADYGYTF
DNA: TGCAGCGTTGAGGGGGCAGACTATGGCTACACCTTC
size: -
J: TRBJ1-2
D: -
V: TRBV29-1

CDR3: CSASSPLTGGSYEQYF
DNA: TGCAGTGCTAGCTCCCCCCTGACAGGGGGTAGCTACGAGCAGTACTTC
size: -
J: TRBJ2-7
D: TRBD1
V: TRBV20-1

CDR3: CASSYSDRAREQFF
DNA: TGTGCCAGCAGTTACTCCGACAGGGCGCGTGAGCAGTTCTTC
size: -
J: TRBJ2-1
D: TRBD1
V: TRBV6-5

CDR3: CSVEQGTNTGELFF
DNA: TGCAGCGTTGAACAGGGAACGAACACCGGGGAGCTGTTTTTT
size: -
J: TRBJ2-2
D: -
V: TRBV29-1

CDR3: CASSQVGLAGNTQYF
DNA: TGTGCCAGCAGTCAAGTGGGACTAGCGGGGAATACGCAGTATTTT
size: -
J: TRBJ2-3
D: TRBD2
V: TRBV2

CDR3: CSVGEGASTDTQYF
DNA: TGCAGCGTTGGTGAGGGGGCTTCCACAGATACGCAGTATTTT
size: -
J: TRBJ2-3
D: TRBD1
V: TRBV29-1

CDR3: CASSFTSGRLYNEQFF
DNA: TGCGCCAGCAGCTTTACTAGCGGGAGACTCTACAATGAGCAGTTCTTC
size: once
J: TRBJ2-1
D: TRBD2
V: TRBV5-1

CDR3: CASSLGGWETQYF
DNA: TGTGCCAGCAGCTTAGGGGGATGGGAGACCCAGTACTTC
size: -
J: TRBJ2-5
D: -
V: TRBV7-6

CDR3: CASSSFTVNTEAFF
DNA: TGTGCCAGCAGCTCTTTTACGGTGAACACTGAAGCTTTCTTT
size: -
J: TRBJ1-1
D: -
V: TRBV7-9

CDR3: CASPSPGVNTGELFF
DNA: TGTGCCAGCCCCTCGCCAGGGGTGAACACCGGGGAGCTGTTTTTT
size: -
J: TRBJ2-2
D: -
V: TRBV18

CDR3: CASSYSDGFQETQYF
DNA: TGTGCCAGCAGTTACTCGGACGGGTTCCAAGAGACCCAGTACTTC
size: -
J: TRBJ2-5
D: -
V: TRBV6-5

CDR3: CARGQGITGANVLTF
DNA: TGTGCCCGGGGACAGGGCATTACTGGGGCCAACGTCCTGACTTTC
size: -
J: TRBJ2-6
D: TRBD1
V: TRBV30

CDR3: CASSPTGLASDEQYF
DNA: TGTGCCAGCAGCCCTACGGGACTAGCGTCCGACGAGCAGTACTTC
size: -
J: TRBJ2-7
D: TRBD2
V: TRBV3-1

CDR3: CASSVGDSLSYEQYF
DNA: TGTGCCAGCAGCGTAGGGGACAGCCTCTCCTACGAGCAGTACTTC
size: -
J: TRBJ2-7
D: TRBD1
V: TRBV9

CDR3: CASSIRQNNYGYTF
DNA: TGTGCCAGCAGTATACGACAGAACAACTATGGCTACACCTTC
size: -
J: TRBJ1-2
D: -
V: TRBV27

CDR3: CASKTGLEANVLTF
DNA: TGTGCCAGCAAAACAGGTCTAGAGGCCAACGTCCTGACTTTC
size: -
J: TRBJ2-6
D: -
V: TRBV12-3/TRBV12-4

CDR3: CASSHQGEDNEQFF
DNA: TGTGCCAGCAGCCATCAGGGCGAAGACAATGAGCAGTTCTTC
size: -
J: TRBJ2-1
D: -
V: TRBV9

CDR3: CASSFQGQGYNEQFF
DNA: TGCGCCAGCAGCTTCCAAGGTCAGGGATACAATGAGCAGTTCTTC
size: -
J: TRBJ2-1
D: -
V: TRBV5-1

CDR3: CAWSAGGYTEAFF
DNA: TGTGCCTGGAGTGCGGGGGGGTACACTGAAGCTTTCTTT
size: -
J: TRBJ1-1
D: -
V: TRBV30

CDR3: CASSQGRGYNEQFF
DNA: TGTGCCAGCAGCCAAGGCCGGGGCTACAATGAGCAGTTCTTC
size: -
J: TRBJ2-1
D: -
V: TRBV14

CDR3: CASSLGHLNTEAFF
DNA: TGTGCCAGCAGCTTAGGACACTTGAACACTGAAGCTTTCTTT
size: few
J: TRBJ1-1
D: -
V: TRBV5-6

CDR3: CASSFSSLNTEAFF
DNA: TGTGCCAGCAGCTTTTCCAGCTTGAACACTGAAGCTTTCTTT
size: -
J: TRBJ1-1
D: -
V: TRBV5-6

CDR3: CSATRRSSYNEQFF
DNA: TGCAGCGCCACTAGGAGAAGCTCCTACAATGAGCAGTTCTTC
size: -
J: TRBJ2-1
D: -
V: TRBV29-1

CDR3: CASSFGGSEAFF
DNA: TGTGCCAGCAGTTTCGGGGGATCCGAAGCTTTCTTT
size: -
J: TRBJ1-1
D: -
V: TRBV12-3/TRBV12-4

CDR3: CSVETLEDRGVLANTGELFF
DNA: TGCAGCGTTGAAACTCTCGAGGACAGGGGCGTATTGGCGAACACCGGGGAGCTGTTTTTT
size: -
J: TRBJ2-2
D: TRBD1
V: TRBV29-1

CDR3: CASRRQGGLAVGNEQFF
DNA: TGTGCCAGCAGACGCCAAGGCGGACTAGCGGTGGGGAATGAGCAGTTCTTC
size: -
J: TRBJ2-1
D: TRBD2
V: TRBV6-1

CDR3: CASSLRDWQETQYF
DNA: TGTGCCAGCAGTCTCAGGGATTGGCAAGAGACCCAGTACTTC
size: -
J: TRBJ2-5
D: -
V: TRBV28

CDR3: CASSSTSGRDLETQYF
DNA: TGTGCCAGCAGCTCGACTAGCGGGAGAGACTTGGAGACCCAGTACTTC
size: -
J: TRBJ2-5
D: TRBD2
V: TRBV7-9

CDR3: CASSNRGMNTEAFF
DNA: TGTGCCAGTAGTAACCGGGGTATGAACACTGAAGCTTTCTTT
size: -
J: TRBJ1-1
D: -
V: TRBV19

CDR3: CASSLILLAGVGDTQYF
DNA: TGTGCCAGCAGCTTAATTCTCCTAGCGGGAGTGGGAGATACGCAGTATTTT
size: -
J: TRBJ2-3
D: TRBD2
V: TRBV7-9

CDR3: CSAQMDRASGNTIYF
DNA: TGCAGTGCTCAAATGGACAGGGCCTCAGGAAACACCATATATTTT
size: -
J: TRBJ1-3
D: TRBD1
V: TRBV20-1

CDR3: CASSPDGNNYGYTF
DNA: TGTGCCAGCAGTCCCGACGGGAACAACTATGGCTACACCTTC
size: -
J: TRBJ1-2
D: -
V: TRBV6-5

CDR3: CASSDDGAGNTIYF
DNA: TGCGCCAGCAGTGACGACGGAGCTGGAAACACCATATATTTT
size: -
J: TRBJ1-3
D: -
V: TRBV10-2

CDR3: CASSLGMGTEAFF
DNA: TGTGCCAGCAGCTTAGGTATGGGCACTGAAGCTTTCTTT
size: -
J: TRBJ1-1
D: -
V: TRBV7-3

CDR3: CASSPSGTANTEAFF
DNA: TGTGCCAGCAGCCCATCCGGGACAGCGAACACTGAAGCTTTCTTT
size: -
J: TRBJ1-1
D: TRBD1
V: TRBV9

CDR3: CASSFGDSQNIQYF
DNA: TGCGCCAGCAGCTTTGGGGACTCTCAAAACATTCAGTACTTC
size: -
J: TRBJ2-4
D: -
V: TRBV5-1

CDR3: CASSQSSGRTDTQYF
DNA: TGCGCCAGCAGCCAGTCTAGCGGGAGGACAGATACGCAGTATTTT
size: -
J: TRBJ2-3
D: TRBD2
V: TRBV5-1

CDR3: CASSVRETETYEQYF
DNA: TGTGCCAGCAGCGTACGGGAGACAGAAACCTACGAGCAGTACTTC
size: -
J: TRBJ2-7
D: -
V: TRBV9

CDR3: CASSLYKGAEETQYF
DNA: TGTGCCAGCAGCTTGTATAAGGGGGCCGAAGAGACCCAGTACTTC
size: once
J: TRBJ2-5
D: TRBD1
V: TRBV7-6

CDR3: CATSFRLVGEQFF
DNA: TGTGCCACCAGCTTCCGTTTGGTCGGTGAGCAGTTCTTC
size: -
J: TRBJ2-1
D: -
V: TRBV15

CDR3: CSASPGEPYEQYF
DNA: TGCAGTGCTAGTCCGGGAGAACCCTACGAGCAGTACTTC
size: -
J: TRBJ2-7
D: -
V: TRBV20-1

CDR3: CASWGAENGYTF
DNA: TGCGCCAGCTGGGGGGCGGAGAATGGCTACACCTTC
size: -
J: TRBJ1-2
D: -
V: TRBV5-1

CDR3: CATNPSSGIADTQYF
DNA: TGTGCCACCAACCCTTCTAGCGGGATCGCAGATACGCAGTATTTT
size: -
J: TRBJ2-3
D: TRBD2
V: TRBV28

CDR3: CASSGDAETQYF
DNA: TGTGCCAGCAGTGGGGACGCAGAGACCCAGTACTTC
size: -
J: TRBJ2-5
D: -
V: TRBV27

CDR3: CASSTSDSFYGYTF
DNA: TGTGCCAGTAGTACCTCCGACAGCTTCTATGGCTACACCTTC
size: -
J: TRBJ1-2
D: -
V: TRBV19

CDR3: CSVEFGGVGNTIYF
DNA: TGCAGCGTTGAATTCGGAGGTGTCGGAAACACCATATATTTT
size: -
J: TRBJ1-3
D: -
V: TRBV29-1

CDR3: CASSPDRESPLHF
DNA: TGTGCCAGCAGTCCGGACAGGGAATCACCCCTCCACTTT
size: -
J: TRBJ1-6
D: TRBD1
V: TRBV12-3/TRBV12-4

CDR3: CASSSGSPGNEQFF
DNA: TGTGCCAGCAGCTCCGGATCCCCGGGTAATGAGCAGTTCTTC
size: -
J: TRBJ2-1
D: -
V: TRBV11-2

CDR3: CASSPWELGYNEQFF
DNA: TGTGCCAGCAGCCCATGGGAGCTGGGGTACAATGAGCAGTTCTTC
size: -
J: TRBJ2-1
D: -
V: TRBV9